The 5 T cell receptor beta chains presented below share a single source sample, sequenced in a study of shared clonotypes between healthy human individuals. Repertoires were generated with immunoSEQ multiplex PCR, while TCRdb's copy carries only in-frame clones and drops some. Of 2 million to 2.5 million clones in the sample, roughly 95% were seen once. Sequencing used naive CD4+ T cells sorted from blood. The subset: CD45RA+ positively selected. These receptors were taken from a man younger than 35 in good health.

As for this clone: Additional DNA sequences in this sample encode the identical CDR3. V gene TRBV6-5 combines with J gene TRBJ1-6; the match to TRBD1 covers 8 bases. Germline loops: CDR1 MNHEY, CDR2 SVGAGI. Losses at the gene ends were 2 bases for V and 7 bases for J; bases not matched to a gene: 4. The CDR3 is 15 residues long. Here the CDR3 reads CASSYGQGYNSPLHF. CDR3 DNA: TGTGCCAGCAGTTACGGACAGGGCTACAATTCACCCCTCCACTTT.

This rearrangement joins TRBV5-1 to TRBJ2-5; perhaps TRBD2 as D (5 bases). The V and J ends lost 0 bases and 5 bases respectively, with 11 bases between them. Germline-derived CDR1 and CDR2 are SGHRS and YFSETQ. CDR3 length equals 14 residues. The CDR3 loop reads CASSLASIAETQYF. DNA of the CDR3: TGCGCCAGCAGCTTGGCTAGCATCGCGGAGACCCAGTACTTC.

V and J are TRBV7-9 and TRBJ2-3, with D perhaps matching TRBD2 (6 bases). There are 15 residues in the CDR3. V gave up 8 bases and J gave up 0 bases, with 15 bases separating them. Germline V gene data show CDR1 as SEHNR and CDR2 as FQNEAQ (reference sequence). The CDR3 loop is CASSPRRGSTDTQYF. The CDR3 region has the DNA TGTGCCAGCTCCCCGCGACGGGGGAGCACAGATACGCAGTATTTT.

This rearrangement joins TRBV5-4 to TRBJ2-2; the D call may be TRBD1 or TRBD2 (6 bases each). CDR1 SGHNT and CDR2 YYREEE come from the germline V gene (reference sequence). Trimming took off 1 base at V and 4 bases at J, with 14 bases between the two ends. This CDR3 comprises 16 residues. CDR3 region: CASSLIGGGGTGELFF. The CDR3 nucleotides read TGTGCCAGCAGCTTGATCGGAGGGGGAGGCACCGGGGAGCTGTTTTTT.

The rearrangement uses TRBV10-3 and TRBJ1-5; D ambiguous. V was trimmed by 7 bases and J by 3 bases, leaving 10 bases between them. The CDR3 contains 13 residues. CDR1 is ENHRY, CDR2 SYGVKD, per germline. This CDR3 is CAITHSPNQPQHF. CDR3 DNA sequence: TGTGCCATCACGCACAGTCCCAATCAGCCCCAGCATTTT.